This T cell receptor beta chain is drawn from a study of CD8 T cells in Susac syndrome. The trim removed 0 bases at V and 4 bases at J, leaving 10 bases unmatched. From germline, CDR1 is MGHRA and CDR2 YSYEKL. This CDR3 has 17 residues. About 0.45 to 1 ug RNA was reverse transcribed with random hexamers. TCRdb itself ran the immunoSEQ multiplex PCR reads through MiXCR, one entry per CDR3 protein. The table shows roughly 190,000 distinct CDR3 sequences, with approximately 93% occurring only once. The V call is TRBV4-1, the J call TRBJ2-3, with 7 bases identical to TRBD2. The receptor comes from a human donor in good health. Sequenced: CD4+ T cells from PBMCs. This chain's CDR3 is CASSQDIAGRVSDTQYF. CDR3 coding DNA: TGCGCCAGCAGCCAAGATATAGCAGGGAGGGTGTCAGATACGCAGTATTTT.